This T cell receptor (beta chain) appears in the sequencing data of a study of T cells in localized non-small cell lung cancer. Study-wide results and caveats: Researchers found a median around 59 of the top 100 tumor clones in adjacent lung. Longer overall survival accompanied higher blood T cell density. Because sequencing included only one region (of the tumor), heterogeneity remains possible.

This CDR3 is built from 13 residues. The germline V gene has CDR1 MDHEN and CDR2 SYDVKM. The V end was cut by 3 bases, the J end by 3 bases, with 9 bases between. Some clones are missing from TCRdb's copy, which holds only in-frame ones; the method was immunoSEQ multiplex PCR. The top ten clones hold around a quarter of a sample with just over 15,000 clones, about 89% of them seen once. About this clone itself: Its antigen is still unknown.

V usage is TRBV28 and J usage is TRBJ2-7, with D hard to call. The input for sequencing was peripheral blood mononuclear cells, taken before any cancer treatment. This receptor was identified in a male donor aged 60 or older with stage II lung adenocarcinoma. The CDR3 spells CASSFPVSYEQYF. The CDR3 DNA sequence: TGTGCCAGCAGTTTCCCGGTCAGCTACGAGCAGTACTTC.